This passage covers 11 T cell receptor beta chains from one sample sequenced in a study of tissue T cells after allogeneic stem cell transplantation. Indicated time point: mouse harvest day 7 after allogeneic transplant. Each mouse received 10^7 T-cell-depleted marrow cells plus 10^6 splenic CD5+ T cells by tail vein. The data were produced by immunoSEQ multiplex PCR, yet TCRdb's version contains in-frame clones alone and is incomplete. Here the sample spans over 7,000 clones, about 45% being singletons. Material: gut tissue. The receptors come from a female BALB/c mouse given C57BL/6 T cells with graft-versus-host disease after an allogeneic hematopoietic cell transplant.

As for this clone: These gene names are mouse names. The read terminates 1 residue before the CDR3 end, so the remaining end is supplied by the germline J gene. V usage is TRBV4 and J usage is TRBJ2-3; no reliable D call. CDR1 LGHDT and CDR2 YNNKQL come from the germline V gene (reference sequence). This CDR3 comprises 13 residues. The V end lost 6 bases, the J end lost 1 base, and 8 bases lay between the germline ends. The CDR3: CASSFLGAETLYF. The CDR3 bases that were read are TGTGCCAGCAGTTTCCTAGGTGCAGAAACGCTGTAT.

On this clone itself: Gene names follow the mouse nomenclature. Read coverage stops 1 residue before the CDR3 terminus; the germline J gene supplies the remainder. V gene TRBV15 combines with J gene TRBJ2-5, with 8 positions matching TRBD1. Losses at the gene ends were 2 bases for V and 2 bases for J; bases not matched to a gene: 0. The CDR3 extends over 14 amino acids. Germline CDR1 and CDR2: SGHND and FRSKSL. The CDR3 bases that were read are TGTGCCAGCAGTTTAACAGGGGGCCAAGACACCCAGTAC. This translates into CASSLTGGQDTQY. The full-length CDR3 reads as CASSLTGGQDTQYF.

A note on this clone: Just one base apart from a much larger clone, this may be a read error. Gene and germline names: mouse. The read comes to an end 1 residue before the CDR3 does, leaving the germline J gene to fill in the end. The J gene is TRBJ2-3, the V gene TRBV13-2; perhaps TRBD2 as D (5 bases). The CDR3 totals 15 residues. CDR1 and CDR2 from the germline V gene are NNHNN and SYGAGS (reference sequence). Trimming pared 1 base from V and 0 bases from J, leaving 9 bases between. The CDR3 bases that were read are TGTGCCAGCGGTGATCCTGGGAGTAGTGCAGAAACGCTGTAT. This codes for CASGDPGSSAETLY. The whole CDR3 reads CASGDPGSSAETLYF.

Details on this clone: Mouse gene names apply. The read gets to within 1 residue of the CDR3 end, and the germline J gene fills in the rest. Other DNA sequences within the sample encode an identical CDR3. This sequence joins TRBV26 and TRBJ1-1; TRBD1 might be the D (5 bases). In germline, CDR1 is KGHPV, CDR2 FQNQEV (reference sequence). Trimming removed 1 base from V and 5 bases from J, with 5 bases in between. This CDR3 region has 12 residues. CDR3 bases read: TGTGCCAGCAGTCTGTGGGGGACAGAAGTCTTC. Its translation is CASSLWGTEVF. The entire CDR3 protein is CASSLWGTEVFF.

Points on this clone: Gene names follow the mouse nomenclature. The read ends 1 residue early relative to the CDR3; the germline J gene fills the gap. This rearrangement joins TRBV3 to TRBJ2-2; possible D gene TRBD1, 6 bases. Looked up from germline, CDR1 is SNHLY and CDR2 is FYNGKV (reference sequence). This CDR3 contains 14 residues. Trimming left V 5 bases short and J 2 bases short, with 9 bases between. CDR3 DNA (partial): TGTGCCAGCAGCCCCGGACAGAACACCGGGCAGCTCTAC. As protein: CASSPGQNTGQLY. The complete CDR3 protein is CASSPGQNTGQLYF.

In regard to this clone: Gene names and germline refer to mouse. The read terminates 1 residue ahead of where the CDR3 ends, so the germline J gene completes it. The V call is TRBV17, the J call TRBJ1-6; D gene ambiguous. TRBJ1-6 is flagged as an ORF with uncertain function. The germline CDR1 and CDR2 sequences are MNHDT and YYDKIL. The CDR3 is made up of 14 amino acids. Between the trimmed V and J ends, which lost 0 bases and 7 bases, there was a span of 7 bases. CDR3 DNA, as far as it was read: TGTGCTAGCAGTAGAGAAACGGGGAATTCGCCCCTCTAC. Protein sequence: CASSRETGNSPLY. The CDR3 in its entirety is CASSRETGNSPLYF.

On this clone: The gene names given are mouse names. The CDR3 goes on 1 residue after the read ends, and that part is filled in from the germline J gene. V usage is TRBV23 and J usage is TRBJ2-3. CDR1 and CDR2 (germline): KGHTA, FQNQQP. The CDR3 length is 13 residues. The CDR3 loop is CSSSQFSAETLYF. Incomplete CDR3 DNA: TGCTCCAGCAGTCAATTTAGTGCAGAAACGCTGTAT. Filled out from reference TRBV23 and TRBJ2-3, the complete variable domain reads DAAVTQKPRYLIKMKGQEAEMKCIPEKGHTAVFWYQQKQSKELKFLIYFQNQQPLDQIDMVKERFSAVCPSSSLCSLGIRTCEAEDSALYLCSSSQFSAETLYFGSGTRLTVL.

A word on this clone: All gene names here are mouse names. The DNA read from the CDR3 is TGTGCCAGCAGCCGGGACTGGGGGTTTGCTGAGCAGTTC. It encodes CASSRDWGFAEQF. The full CDR3 reads CASSRDWGFAEQFF. J is TRBJ2-1 and V is TRBV5, with 11 bases aligning to TRBD2. The read finishes 1 residue shy of the CDR3 end, and the germline J gene is used to complete it. The ends lost 4 bases at V and 6 bases at J; junction bases unmatched: 2. Per germline, CDR1 LGHNA and CDR2 YNLKQL (reference sequence). This CDR3 is built from 14 residues.

This clone is categorized as medium-sized. Gene and germline names: mouse. The DNA ends 1 residue before the CDR3 does, and the rest of the CDR3 is filled in from the germline J gene. This chain uses TRBV19 with TRBJ2-2, with D unresolved. Germline V lookup: CDR1 FNHDT, CDR2 SITEND (reference sequence). This CDR3 has 12 amino acids. The V end was cut by 6 bases, the J end by 1 base, with 4 bases between. Partial CDR3 DNA: TGTGCCAGCACCGTAAACACCGGGCAGCTCTAC. Protein sequence: CASTVNTGQLY. The whole CDR3 sequence reads CASTVNTGQLYF.

About this clone itself: The gene symbols are mouse symbols. The sequenced fragment ends 1 residue before the CDR3 boundary, so the rest is inferred from the germline J gene. This chain connects TRBV12-2 to TRBJ2-3; the match to TRBD1 covers 7 bases. The CDR3 consists of 15 residues. J gave up 0 bases and V 4 bases, and 6 bases lay outside the gene matches. Germline lookup yields CDR1 SGHLS and CDR2 HYDKME. CDR3 protein: CASSPGTVSAETLYF. The CDR3 bases that were read are TGTGCCAGCTCCCCCGGGACAGTTAGTGCAGAAACGCTGTAT.

About this clone itself: The listed genes are named as in mouse. The read stops 1 residue short of the end of the CDR3; the missing end is completed from the germline J gene. The V call is TRBV26, the J call TRBJ2-7; 12 bases align to TRBD2. Trimming removed 3 bases from V and 6 bases from J; junction bases left unmatched: 3. The CDR3 covers 14 residues. Germline CDR1 reads KGHPV; CDR2 reads FQNQEV (reference sequence). CDR3 DNA, as far as it was read: TGTGCCAGCAGTCTTGGGACTGGGGGGACTGAACAGTAC. The encoded protein is CASSLGTGGTEQY. The whole CDR3 sequence reads CASSLGTGGTEQYF.